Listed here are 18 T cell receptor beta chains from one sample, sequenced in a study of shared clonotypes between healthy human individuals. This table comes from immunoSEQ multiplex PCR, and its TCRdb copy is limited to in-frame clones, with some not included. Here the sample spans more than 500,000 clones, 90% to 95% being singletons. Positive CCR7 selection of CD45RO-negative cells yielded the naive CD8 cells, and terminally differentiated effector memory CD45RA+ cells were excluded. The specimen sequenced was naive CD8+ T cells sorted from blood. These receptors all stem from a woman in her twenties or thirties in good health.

The CDR3 region has the DNA TGTGCCAGCAGTTACACGCGACAGGGGAACGAGCAGTACTTC. As protein: CASSYTRQGNEQYF. The chain has TRBV6-5 and TRBJ2-7, with 8 bases identical to TRBD1. Trimming cost V 2 bases and J 5 bases; bases outside gene matches: 5. CDR3 length: 14 residues. Germline CDR1 reads MNHEY; CDR2 reads SVGAGI.

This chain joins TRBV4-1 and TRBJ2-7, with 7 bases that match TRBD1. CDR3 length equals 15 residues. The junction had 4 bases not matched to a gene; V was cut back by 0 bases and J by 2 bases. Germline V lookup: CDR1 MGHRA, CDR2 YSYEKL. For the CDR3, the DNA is TGCGCCAGCAGCCAAGACCGGGACAGAACCTACGAGCAGTACTTC. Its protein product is CASSQDRDRTYEQYF.

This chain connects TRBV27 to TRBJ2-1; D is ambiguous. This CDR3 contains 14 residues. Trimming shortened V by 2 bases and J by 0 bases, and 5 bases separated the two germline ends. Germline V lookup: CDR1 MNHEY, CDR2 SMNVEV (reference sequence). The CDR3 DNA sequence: TGTGCCAGCAGTTTAAGAAACTCCTACAATGAGCAGTTCTTC. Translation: CASSLRNSYNEQFF.

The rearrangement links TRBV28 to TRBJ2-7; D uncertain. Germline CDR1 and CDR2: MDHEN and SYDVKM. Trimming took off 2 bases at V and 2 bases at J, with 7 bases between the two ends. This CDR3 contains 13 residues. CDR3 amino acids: CASSLGVTYEQYF. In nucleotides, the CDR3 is TGTGCCAGCAGTTTAGGGGTTACCTACGAGCAGTACTTC.

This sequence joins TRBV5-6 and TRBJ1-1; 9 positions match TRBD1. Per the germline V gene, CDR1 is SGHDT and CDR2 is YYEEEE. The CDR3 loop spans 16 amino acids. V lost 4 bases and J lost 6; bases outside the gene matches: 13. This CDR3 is CASSGRPGQGAPEAFF. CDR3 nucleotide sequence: TGTGCCAGCAGCGGAAGACCGGGACAGGGTGCCCCTGAAGCTTTCTTT.

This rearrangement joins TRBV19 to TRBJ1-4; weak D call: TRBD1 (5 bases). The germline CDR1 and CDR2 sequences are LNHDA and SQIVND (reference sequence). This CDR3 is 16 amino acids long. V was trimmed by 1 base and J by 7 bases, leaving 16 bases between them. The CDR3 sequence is CASSIGSGALSEKLFF. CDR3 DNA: TGTGCCAGTAGTATAGGATCCGGGGCTTTGAGTGAAAAACTGTTTTTT.

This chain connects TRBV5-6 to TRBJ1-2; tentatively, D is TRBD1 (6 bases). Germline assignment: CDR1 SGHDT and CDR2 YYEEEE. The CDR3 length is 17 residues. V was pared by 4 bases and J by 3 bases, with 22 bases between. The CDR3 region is CASSPQGGGLAHYGYTF. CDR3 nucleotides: TGTGCCAGCAGCCCACAAGGCGGGGGCCTAGCGCACTATGGCTACACCTTC.

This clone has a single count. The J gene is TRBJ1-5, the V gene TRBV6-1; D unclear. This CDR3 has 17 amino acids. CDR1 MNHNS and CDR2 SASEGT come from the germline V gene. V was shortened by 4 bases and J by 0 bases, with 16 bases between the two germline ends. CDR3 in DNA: TGTGCCAGCAGTGCCCATGGTACACCGTATAGCAATCAGCCCCAGCATTTT. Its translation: CASSAHGTPYSNQPQHF.

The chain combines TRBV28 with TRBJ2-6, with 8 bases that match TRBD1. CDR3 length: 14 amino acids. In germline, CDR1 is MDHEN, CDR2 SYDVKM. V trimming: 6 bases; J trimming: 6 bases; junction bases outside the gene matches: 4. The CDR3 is CASSPTGAANVLTF. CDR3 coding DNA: TGTGCCAGCAGCCCGACAGGGGCGGCCAACGTCCTGACTTTC.

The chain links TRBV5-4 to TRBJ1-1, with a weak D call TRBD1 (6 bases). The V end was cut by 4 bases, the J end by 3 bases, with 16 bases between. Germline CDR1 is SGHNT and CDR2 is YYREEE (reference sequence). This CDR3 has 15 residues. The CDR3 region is CASSGGGARDTEAFF. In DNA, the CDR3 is TGTGCCAGCAGCGGCGGGGGGGCGCGGGACACTGAAGCTTTCTTT.

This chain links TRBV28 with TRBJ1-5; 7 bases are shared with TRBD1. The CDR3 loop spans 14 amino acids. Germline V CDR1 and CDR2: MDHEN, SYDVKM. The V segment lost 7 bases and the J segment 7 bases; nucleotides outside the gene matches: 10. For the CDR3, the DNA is TGTGCCAGCAAGGGGTCAGGGGGACGACAGCCCCAGCATTTT. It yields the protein CASKGSGGRQPQHF.

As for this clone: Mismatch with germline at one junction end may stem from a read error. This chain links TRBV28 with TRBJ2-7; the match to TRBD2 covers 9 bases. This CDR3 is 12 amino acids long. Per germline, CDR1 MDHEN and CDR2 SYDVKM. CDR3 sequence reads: CASSLGAGGPTF. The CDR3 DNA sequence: TGTGCCAGCAGTTTAGGGGCGGGAGGGCCAACCTTC.

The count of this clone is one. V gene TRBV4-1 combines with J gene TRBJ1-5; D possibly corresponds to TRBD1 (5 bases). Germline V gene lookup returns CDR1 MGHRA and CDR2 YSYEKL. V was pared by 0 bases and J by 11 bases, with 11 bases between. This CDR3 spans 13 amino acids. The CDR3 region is CASSQEEGRAQHF. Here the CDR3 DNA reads TGCGCCAGCAGCCAAGAAGAGGGACGGGCCCAGCATTTT.

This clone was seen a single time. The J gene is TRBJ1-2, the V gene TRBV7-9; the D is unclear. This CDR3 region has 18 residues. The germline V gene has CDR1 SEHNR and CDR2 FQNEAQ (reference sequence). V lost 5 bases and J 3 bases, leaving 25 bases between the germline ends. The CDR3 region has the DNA TGTGCCAGCAGCCCTGGGTCCACGCCCAGGTGGAGAGACTATGGCTACACCTTC. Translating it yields CASSPGSTPRWRDYGYTF. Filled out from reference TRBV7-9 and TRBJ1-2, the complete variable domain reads DTGVSQNPRHKITKRGQNVTFRCDPISEHNRLYWYRQTLGQGPEFLTYFQNEAQLEKSRLLSDRFSAERPKGSFSTLEIQRTEQGDSAMYLCASSPGSTPRWRDYGYTFGSGTRLTVV.

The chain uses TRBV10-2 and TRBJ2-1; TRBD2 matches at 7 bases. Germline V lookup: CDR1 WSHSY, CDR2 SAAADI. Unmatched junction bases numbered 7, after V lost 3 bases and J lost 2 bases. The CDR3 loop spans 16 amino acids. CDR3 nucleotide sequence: TGCGCCAGCAGTGAACTCCCACTAGCGCCCTACAATGAGCAGTTCTTC. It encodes CASSELPLAPYNEQFF.

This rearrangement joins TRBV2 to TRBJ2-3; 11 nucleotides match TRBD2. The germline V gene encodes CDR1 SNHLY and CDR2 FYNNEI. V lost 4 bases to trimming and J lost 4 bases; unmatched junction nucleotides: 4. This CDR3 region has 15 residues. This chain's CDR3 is CASSATSGSADTQYF. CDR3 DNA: TGTGCCAGCAGTGCAACTAGCGGGAGCGCAGATACGCAGTATTTT.

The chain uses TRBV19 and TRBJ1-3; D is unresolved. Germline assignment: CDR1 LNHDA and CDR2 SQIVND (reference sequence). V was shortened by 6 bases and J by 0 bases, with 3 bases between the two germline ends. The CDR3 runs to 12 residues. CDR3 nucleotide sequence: TGTGCCAGTAGCAACTCTGGAAACACCATATATTTT. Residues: CASSNSGNTIYF.

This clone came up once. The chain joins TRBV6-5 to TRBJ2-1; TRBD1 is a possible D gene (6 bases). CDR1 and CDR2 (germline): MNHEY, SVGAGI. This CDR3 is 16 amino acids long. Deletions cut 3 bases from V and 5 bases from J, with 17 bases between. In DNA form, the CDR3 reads TGTGCCAGCAGTTATTTCCCTACAGGGCCGAACAATGAGCAGTTCTTC. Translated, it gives CASSYFPTGPNNEQFF.